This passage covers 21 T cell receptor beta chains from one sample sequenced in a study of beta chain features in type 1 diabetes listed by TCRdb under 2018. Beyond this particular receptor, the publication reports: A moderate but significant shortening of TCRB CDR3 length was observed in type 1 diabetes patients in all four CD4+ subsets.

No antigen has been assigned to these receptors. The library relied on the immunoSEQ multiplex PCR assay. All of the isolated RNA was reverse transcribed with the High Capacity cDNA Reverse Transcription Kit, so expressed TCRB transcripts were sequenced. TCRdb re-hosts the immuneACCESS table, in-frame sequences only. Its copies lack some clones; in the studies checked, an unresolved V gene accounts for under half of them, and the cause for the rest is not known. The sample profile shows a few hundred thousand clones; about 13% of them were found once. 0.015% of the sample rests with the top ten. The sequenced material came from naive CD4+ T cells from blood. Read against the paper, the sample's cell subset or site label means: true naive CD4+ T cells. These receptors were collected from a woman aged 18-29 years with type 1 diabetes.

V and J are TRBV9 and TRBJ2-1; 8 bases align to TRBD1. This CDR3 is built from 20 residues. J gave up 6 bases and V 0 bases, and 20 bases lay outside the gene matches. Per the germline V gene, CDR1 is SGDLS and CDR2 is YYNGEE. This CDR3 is CASSVVQGELAGCSSNEQFF. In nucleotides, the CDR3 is TGTGCCAGCAGCGTAGTACAGGGGGAATTGGCGGGATGCTCCAGCAATGAGCAGTTCTTC.

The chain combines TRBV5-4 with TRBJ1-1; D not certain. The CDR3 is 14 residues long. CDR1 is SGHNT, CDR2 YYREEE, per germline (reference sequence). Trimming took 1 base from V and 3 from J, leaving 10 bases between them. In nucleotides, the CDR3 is TGTGCCAGCAGCTTGTTGTATCGGGACACTGAAGCTTTCTTT. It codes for CASSLLYRDTEAFF.

CDR3 DNA sequence: TGTGCCAGCAGCTCTATTCGAAGTACCTTAGCCAAAAACATTCAGTACTTC. It encodes CASSSIRSTLAKNIQYF. V is TRBV11-2 and J is TRBJ2-4; D is undetermined. Trimming cost V 4 bases and J 0 bases, with 16 bases left between them. Germline lookup yields CDR1 SGHAT and CDR2 FQNNGV. The CDR3 has 17 residues.

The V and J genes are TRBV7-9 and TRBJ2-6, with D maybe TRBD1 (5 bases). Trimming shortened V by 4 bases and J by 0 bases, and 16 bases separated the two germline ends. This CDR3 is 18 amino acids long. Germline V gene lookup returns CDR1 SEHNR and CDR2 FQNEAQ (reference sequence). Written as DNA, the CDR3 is TGTGCCAGCAGCTCCGCATGGGGCAGGAGCTCTGGGGCCAACGTCCTGACTTTC. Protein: CASSSAWGRSSGANVLTF. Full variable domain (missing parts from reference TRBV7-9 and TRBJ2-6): DTGVSQNPRHKITKRGQNVTFRCDPISEHNRLYWYRQTLGQGPEFLTYFQNEAQLEKSRLLSDRFSAERPKGSFSTLEIQRTEQGDSAMYLCASSSAWGRSSGANVLTFGAGSRLTVL.

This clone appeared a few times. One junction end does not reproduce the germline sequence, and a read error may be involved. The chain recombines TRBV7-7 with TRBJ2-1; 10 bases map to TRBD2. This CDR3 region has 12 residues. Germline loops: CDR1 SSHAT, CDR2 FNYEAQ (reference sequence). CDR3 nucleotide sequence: TGTGCCAGCAGTCCCGGAGCGGGAGGGCTGATCTTC. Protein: CASSPGAGGLIF.

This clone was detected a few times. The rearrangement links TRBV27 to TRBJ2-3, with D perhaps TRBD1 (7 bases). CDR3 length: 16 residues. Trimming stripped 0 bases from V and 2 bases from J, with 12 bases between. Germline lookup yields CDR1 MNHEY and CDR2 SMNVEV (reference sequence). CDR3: CASSLSGRGDTDTQYF. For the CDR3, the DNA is TGTGCCAGCAGTTTATCGGGCAGGGGGGACACAGATACGCAGTATTTT.

The CDR3 nucleotides are TGTGCCAGCAGTTCAGCGGCAACCTCGGGCTACGAGCAGTACTTC. It specifies CASSSAATSGYEQYF. J is TRBJ2-7 and V is TRBV28; perhaps TRBD2 as D (5 bases). The CDR3 contains 15 residues. CDR1 and CDR2 (germline): MDHEN, SYDVKM. V was shortened by 4 bases and J by 3 bases, with 16 bases between the two germline ends. Using reference TRBV28 and TRBJ2-7 for the parts outside the CDR3, the full variable domain is DVKVTQSSRYLVKRTGEKVFLECVQDMDHENMFWYRQDPGLGLRLIYFSYDVKMKEKGDIPEGYSVSREKKERFSLILESASTNQTSMYLCASSSAATSGYEQYFGPGTRLTVT.

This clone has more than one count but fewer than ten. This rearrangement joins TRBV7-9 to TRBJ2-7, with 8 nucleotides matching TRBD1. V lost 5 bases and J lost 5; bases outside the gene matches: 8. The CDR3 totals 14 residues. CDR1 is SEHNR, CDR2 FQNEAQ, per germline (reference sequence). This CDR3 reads CASSQDRAGHEQYF. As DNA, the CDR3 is TGTGCCAGCAGCCAGGACAGGGCGGGGCACGAGCAGTACTTC.

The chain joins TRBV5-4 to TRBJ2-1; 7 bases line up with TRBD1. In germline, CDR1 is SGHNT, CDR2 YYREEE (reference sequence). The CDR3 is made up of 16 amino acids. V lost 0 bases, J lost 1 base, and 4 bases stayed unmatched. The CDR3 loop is CASSLGGGLSYNEQFF. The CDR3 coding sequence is TGTGCCAGCAGCTTGGGAGGGGGCTTATCCTACAATGAGCAGTTCTTC.

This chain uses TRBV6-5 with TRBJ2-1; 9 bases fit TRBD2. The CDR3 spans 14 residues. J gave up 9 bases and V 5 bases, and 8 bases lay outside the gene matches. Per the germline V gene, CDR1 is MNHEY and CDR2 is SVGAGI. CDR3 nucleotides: TGTGCCAGCAGTGTCTATAGCGGGAGTAGTGAGCAGTTCTTC. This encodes CASSVYSGSSEQFF.

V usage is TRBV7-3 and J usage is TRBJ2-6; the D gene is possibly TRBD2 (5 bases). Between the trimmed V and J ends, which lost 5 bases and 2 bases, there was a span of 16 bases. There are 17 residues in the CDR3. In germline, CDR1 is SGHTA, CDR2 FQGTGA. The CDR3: CASSPSLRRTGANVLTF. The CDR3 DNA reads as TGTGCCAGCAGCCCCAGTCTGAGGAGGACTGGGGCCAACGTCCTGACTTTC.

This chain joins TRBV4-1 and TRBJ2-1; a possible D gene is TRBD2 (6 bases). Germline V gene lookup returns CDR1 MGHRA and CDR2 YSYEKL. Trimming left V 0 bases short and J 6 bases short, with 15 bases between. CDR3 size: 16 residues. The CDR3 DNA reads TGCGCCAGCAGCCAAGACCAACTAGCCGGTTTCAATGAGCAGTTCTTC. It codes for CASSQDQLAGFNEQFF.

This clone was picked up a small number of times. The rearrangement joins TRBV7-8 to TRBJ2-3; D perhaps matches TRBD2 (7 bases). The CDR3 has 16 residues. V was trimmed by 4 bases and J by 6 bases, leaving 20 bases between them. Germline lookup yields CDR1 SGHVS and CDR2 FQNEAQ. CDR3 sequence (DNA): TGTGCCAGCAGCTGGTATCGGACTAGGGGGTCCGATACGCAGTATTTT. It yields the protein CASSWYRTRGSDTQYF. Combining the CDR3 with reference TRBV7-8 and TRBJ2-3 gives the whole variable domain GAGVSQSPRYKVAKRGQDVALRCDPISGHVSLFWYQQALGQGPEFLTYFQNEAQLDKSGLPSDRFFAERPEGSVSTLKIQRTQQEDSAVYLCASSWYRTRGSDTQYFGPGTRLTVL.

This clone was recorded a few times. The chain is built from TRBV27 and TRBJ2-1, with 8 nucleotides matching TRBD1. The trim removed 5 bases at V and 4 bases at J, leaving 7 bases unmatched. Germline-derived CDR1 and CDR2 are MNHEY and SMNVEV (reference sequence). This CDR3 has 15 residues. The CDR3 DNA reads TGTGCCAGCAGTACGGGGCAGGGGGCGTACAATGAGCAGTTCTTC. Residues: CASSTGQGAYNEQFF.

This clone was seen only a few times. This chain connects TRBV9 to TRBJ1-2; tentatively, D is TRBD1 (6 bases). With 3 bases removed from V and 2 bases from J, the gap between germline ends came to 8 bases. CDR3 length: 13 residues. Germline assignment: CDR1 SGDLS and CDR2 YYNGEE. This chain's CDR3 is CASSADRNYGYTF. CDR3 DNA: TGTGCCAGCAGCGCGGACAGAAACTATGGCTACACCTTC.

CDR3 nucleotide sequence: TGTGCCAGCAGCTTAGCCCGGGACAGTGAAGCTTTCTTT. As protein: CASSLARDSEAFF. The chain employs TRBV7-9 and TRBJ1-1; 7 bases agree with TRBD1. J was trimmed by 7 bases and V by 0 bases; bases with no gene match: 2. The CDR3 spans 13 residues. From germline, CDR1 is SEHNR and CDR2 FQNEAQ (reference sequence).

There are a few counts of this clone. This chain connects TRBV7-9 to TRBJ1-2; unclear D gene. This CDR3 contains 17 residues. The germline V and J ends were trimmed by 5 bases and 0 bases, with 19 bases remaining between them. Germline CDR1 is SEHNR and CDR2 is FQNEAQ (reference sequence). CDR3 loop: CASSLLPLGDPNYGYTF. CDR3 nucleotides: TGTGCCAGCAGCCTCCTCCCGTTGGGCGACCCTAACTATGGCTACACCTTC.

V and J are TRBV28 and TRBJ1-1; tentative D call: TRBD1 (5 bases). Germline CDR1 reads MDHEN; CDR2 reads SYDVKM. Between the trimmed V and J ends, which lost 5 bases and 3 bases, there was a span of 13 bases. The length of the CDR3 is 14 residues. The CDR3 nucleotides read TGTGCCAGCAGTCTCTTGGGGGGGGACACTGAAGCTTTCTTT. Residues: CASSLLGGDTEAFF.

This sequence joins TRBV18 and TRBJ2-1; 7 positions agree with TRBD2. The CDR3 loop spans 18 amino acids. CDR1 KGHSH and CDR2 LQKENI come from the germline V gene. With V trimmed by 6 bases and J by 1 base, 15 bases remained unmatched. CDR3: CASSLRLAGRRSYNEQFF. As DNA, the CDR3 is TGTGCCAGCTCCCTCAGACTAGCAGGTAGAAGGTCCTACAATGAGCAGTTCTTC.

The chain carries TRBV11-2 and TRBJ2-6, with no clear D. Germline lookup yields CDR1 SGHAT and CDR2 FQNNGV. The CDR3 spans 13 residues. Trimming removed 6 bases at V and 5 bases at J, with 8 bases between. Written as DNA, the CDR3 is TGTGCCAGCAGTTTCAACAGGGCCAACGTCCTGACTTTC. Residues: CASSFNRANVLTF.

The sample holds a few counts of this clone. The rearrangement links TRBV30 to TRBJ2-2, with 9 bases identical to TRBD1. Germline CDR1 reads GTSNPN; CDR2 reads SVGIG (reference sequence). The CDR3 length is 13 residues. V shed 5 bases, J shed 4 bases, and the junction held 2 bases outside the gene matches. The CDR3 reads CAWGTGTTGELFF. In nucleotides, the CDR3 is TGTGCCTGGGGGACAGGGACCACCGGGGAGCTGTTTTTT. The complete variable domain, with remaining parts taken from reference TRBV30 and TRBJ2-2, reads SQTIHQWPATLVQPVGSPLSLECTVEGTSNPNLYWYRQAAGRGLQLLFYSVGIGQISSEVPQNLSASRPQDRQFILSSKKLLLSDSGFYLCAWGTGTTGELFFGEGSRLTVL.